The 29 T cell receptor beta chains below all came from one sample that was sequenced in a study of shared clonotypes between healthy human individuals. Repertoires were generated with immunoSEQ multiplex PCR, while TCRdb's copy carries only in-frame clones and drops some. The sample has about 490,000 clones; around four fifths are singletons. Source material: PBMCs. Every receptor here comes from a woman between 35 and 50 years old in good health. Some clones in this sample may be carry-over from other donors' samples.

The chain recombines TRBV5-4 with TRBJ1-2, with no clear D. Germline V CDR1 and CDR2: SGHNT, YYREEE (reference sequence). Trimming took 0 bases from V and 4 from J, leaving 4 bases between them. CDR3 length: 12 residues. The CDR3 is CASSLEPYGYTF. The CDR3 DNA sequence: TGTGCCAGCAGCTTGGAACCCTATGGCTACACCTTC.

This clone showed up just a few times. The chain couples TRBV7-9 to TRBJ1-5; maybe TRBD1 (5 bases). V was pared by 3 bases and J by 2 bases, with 11 bases between. The germline V gene encodes CDR1 SEHNR and CDR2 FQNEAQ (reference sequence). This CDR3 is built from 15 residues. The CDR3 protein is CASSLGQGRNQPQHF. The DNA for the CDR3 is TGTGCCAGCAGCTTGGGGCAGGGTCGCAATCAGCCCCAGCATTTT.

The chain has TRBV6-1 and TRBJ2-7; D remains ambiguous. Trimming pared 4 bases from V and 12 bases from J, leaving 22 bases between. Germline V gene lookup returns CDR1 MNHNS and CDR2 SASEGT. The CDR3 covers 14 residues. This chain's CDR3 is CASSALASSGVGYF. DNA for the CDR3: TGTGCCAGCAGTGCGTTGGCCTCCTCTGGGGTGGGGTACTTC.

This clone was counted many times. This chain uses TRBV27 with TRBJ1-2; tentatively, D is TRBD1 (5 bases). The CDR3 runs 17 residues. The germline V gene has CDR1 MNHEY and CDR2 SMNVEV (reference sequence). With 0 bases removed from V and 7 bases from J, the gap between germline ends came to 21 bases. The CDR3 sequence is CASSLSNTGQGGGGYTF. In DNA form, the CDR3 reads TGTGCCAGCAGTTTATCTAATACGGGCCAGGGCGGCGGTGGCTACACCTTC.

The genes are TRBV5-1 and TRBJ1-4, with D unclear. Between the trimmed V and J ends, which lost 2 bases and 4 bases, there was a span of 9 bases. The germline V gene has CDR1 SGHRS and CDR2 YFSETQ. CDR3 size: 14 residues. The CDR3 bases are TGCGCCAGCAGCTTAAACACTGGTAATGAAAAACTGTTTTTT. Translated, it gives CASSLNTGNEKLFF.

The rearrangement links TRBV7-9 to TRBJ1-6; TRBD1 might be the D (6 bases). The V end lost 4 bases, the J end lost 0 bases, and 13 bases lay between the germline ends. The CDR3 totals 17 residues. Germline-derived CDR1 and CDR2 are SEHNR and FQNEAQ (reference sequence). CDR3 region: CASSSQGMSSYNSPLHF. DNA of the CDR3: TGTGCCAGCAGCTCTCAGGGGATGAGCTCCTATAATTCACCCCTCCACTTT.

V is TRBV19 and J is TRBJ2-2, with 7 bases aligning to TRBD1. CDR3 length equals 14 residues. Germline loops: CDR1 LNHDA, CDR2 SQIVND (reference sequence). V lost 3 bases to trimming and J lost 6 bases; unmatched junction nucleotides: 4. CDR3 residues: CASSMRGGPGELFF. Written as DNA, the CDR3 is TGTGCCAGTAGTATGAGAGGGGGCCCCGGGGAGCTGTTTTTT.

This chain connects TRBV6-1 to TRBJ2-1, with 7 bases fitting TRBD2. Trimming cost V 1 base and J 0 bases; bases outside gene matches: 0. The CDR3 extends over 15 amino acids. Germline V lookup: CDR1 MNHNS, CDR2 SASEGT. Here the CDR3 reads CASSEGGGSYNEQFF. The CDR3 DNA reads TGTGCCAGCAGTGAAGGGGGGGGCTCCTACAATGAGCAGTTCTTC.

This clone has only one observation. This chain connects TRBV28 to TRBJ2-2; TRBD1 might be the D (6 bases). Germline V gene data show CDR1 as MDHEN and CDR2 as SYDVKM. The CDR3 has 14 residues. The V end was cut by 3 bases, the J end by 3 bases, with 8 bases between. CDR3: CASSLAGDTGELFF. CDR3 nucleotides: TGTGCCAGCAGTTTGGCAGGGGACACCGGGGAGCTGTTTTTT.

J is TRBJ2-3 and V is TRBV28, with 8 bases aligning to TRBD1. This CDR3 has 14 amino acids. The J segment lost 3 bases and the V segment lost 6 bases, leaving 5 bases of the junction unmatched. Germline-derived CDR1 and CDR2 are MDHEN and SYDVKM. The CDR3 sequence: CASSPTGVTDTQYF. CDR3 DNA: TGTGCCAGCAGCCCGACAGGGGTAACAGATACGCAGTATTTT.

In its sample, this clone was seen a few times. The chain carries TRBV2 and TRBJ2-1, with TRBD1 matching over 7 bases. The V and J ends lost 6 bases and 8 bases, in that order; junction bases with no gene match: 7. CDR1 is SNHLY, CDR2 FYNNEI, per germline. The CDR3 has 13 amino acids. The CDR3 region has the DNA TGTGCCAGCAGCCGAGACAGGGACCATGAGCAGTTCTTC. It codes for CASSRDRDHEQFF.

This clone was counted only a few times. V is TRBV7-8 and J is TRBJ2-7; perhaps TRBD1 as D (5 bases). Trimming left V 8 bases short and J 2 bases short, with 19 bases between. The CDR3 length is 15 residues. Germline values: CDR1 SGHVS, CDR2 FQNEAQ. CDR3 sequence reads: CASEPYRRTTYEQYF. The CDR3 nucleotides are TGTGCCAGCGAGCCCTACAGGCGAACGACCTACGAGCAGTACTTC.

This chain joins TRBV14 and TRBJ2-1, with D tentatively TRBD1 (6 bases). The CDR3 has 15 residues. Germline V lookup: CDR1 SGHDN, CDR2 FVKESK. With 0 bases removed from V and 1 base from J, the gap between germline ends came to 7 bases. CDR3 amino acids: CASSQDRGSYNEQFF. DNA of the CDR3: TGTGCCAGCAGCCAAGACAGGGGTTCCTACAATGAGCAGTTCTTC.

The genes are TRBV7-9 and TRBJ1-5, with D maybe TRBD1 (5 bases). Trimming took off 5 bases at V and 4 bases at J, with 12 bases between the two ends. The CDR3 is 14 amino acids. Germline V CDR1 and CDR2: SEHNR, FQNEAQ (reference sequence). This CDR3 reads CASSPDRQNQPQHF. DNA for the CDR3: TGTGCCAGCAGCCCCGACAGACAGAATCAGCCCCAGCATTTT.

The V call is TRBV29-1, the J call TRBJ2-7, with a tentative D call TRBD2 (6 bases). V lost 7 bases and J 0 bases, leaving 19 bases between the germline ends. CDR1 and CDR2 from the germline V gene are SQVTM and ANQGSEA. The CDR3 consists of 15 residues. The CDR3 DNA sequence: TGCAGCGCCGCCGTCGGGGACTCGAGCTCCTACGAGCAGTACTTC. Protein: CSAAVGDSSSYEQYF.

The rearrangement links TRBV7-8 to TRBJ1-2; possible D gene TRBD1, 5 bases. CDR3 length: 13 residues. The V and J ends lost 4 bases and 4 bases respectively, with 10 bases between them. The germline V gene encodes CDR1 SGHVS and CDR2 FQNEAQ. The CDR3 is CASSSGVGYGYTF. In DNA, the CDR3 is TGTGCCAGCAGCTCGGGGGTGGGCTATGGCTACACCTTC.

The sample holds one count of this clone. This chain uses TRBV7-2 with TRBJ2-1, with D perhaps matching TRBD2 (5 bases). CDR3 length: 13 residues. V was shortened by 5 bases and J by 8 bases, with 13 bases between the two germline ends. Looked up from germline, CDR1 is SGHTA and CDR2 is FQGNSA. As DNA, the CDR3 is TGTGCCAGCAGCCTCAGCGGTAACGATGAGCAGTTCTTC. Amino acids: CASSLSGNDEQFF.

The V and J genes are TRBV7-6 and TRBJ2-3; 9 bases align to TRBD2. This CDR3 has 16 residues. The V segment lost 1 base and the J segment 6 bases; nucleotides outside the gene matches: 8. Germline CDR1 SGHVS, CDR2 FNYEAQ. CDR3 coding DNA: TGTGCCAGCAGCTTAGGAGCAGGGACTAGCCGTGATACGCAGTATTTT. Its protein product is CASSLGAGTSRDTQYF.

This chain uses TRBV7-9 with TRBJ1-2; D unclear. The V gene lost 3 bases and the J gene lost 2 bases, with 7 bases spanning the gap. Germline V gene sequence: CDR1 SEHNR, CDR2 FQNEAQ (reference sequence). The CDR3 runs to 13 residues. CDR3 amino acids: CASSLPPNYGYTF. CDR3 nucleotide sequence: TGTGCCAGCAGCTTGCCTCCCAACTATGGCTACACCTTC.

The chain couples TRBV2 to TRBJ2-2; D unresolved. CDR3 length: 13 residues. V lost 6 bases and J lost 7, with 12 bases in between. Germline V gives CDR1 SNHLY, CDR2 FYNNEI. CDR3 amino acids: CASRVVIGGELFF. In DNA, the CDR3 is TGTGCCAGCAGAGTAGTGATTGGCGGGGAGCTGTTTTTT.

V usage is TRBV28 and J usage is TRBJ2-5; a weak D match, TRBD1 (6 bases). The ends were cut back, 7 bases at V and 5 bases at J, with 20 bases in the middle. From germline, CDR1 is MDHEN and CDR2 SYDVKM. There are 15 residues in the CDR3. The CDR3 region is CASNNREGSWETQYF. CDR3 nucleotides: TGTGCCAGCAACAACAGGGAAGGTAGCTGGGAGACCCAGTACTTC.

In nucleotides, the CDR3 is TGCAGCGTGTTTGGACAGGGTCTCACAGATACGCAGTATTTT. Protein sequence: CSVFGQGLTDTQYF. The genes are TRBV29-1 and TRBJ2-3, with 8 bases fitting TRBD1. V lost 6 bases to trimming and J lost 2 bases; unmatched junction nucleotides: 7. CDR3 length: 14 residues. The germline gives CDR1 SQVTM, CDR2 ANQGSEA.

The rearrangement joins TRBV7-9 to TRBJ2-1; TRBD2 aligns across 9 bases. CDR1 and CDR2 from the germline V gene are SEHNR and FQNEAQ (reference sequence). V was clipped by 5 bases and J by 6 bases; unmatched bases: 20. This CDR3 comprises 19 residues. The CDR3 protein is CASSHPALDSGSYSNEQFF. In DNA form, the CDR3 reads TGTGCCAGCAGCCACCCAGCACTTGATAGCGGGAGTTACTCCAATGAGCAGTTCTTC.

The chain carries TRBV30 and TRBJ2-5; D is ambiguous. This CDR3 has 11 residues. Germline CDR1 is GTSNPN and CDR2 is SVGIG (reference sequence). Trimming took 2 bases from V and 5 from J, leaving 6 bases between them. Here the CDR3 reads CAWSIQETQYF. The CDR3 DNA is TGTGCCTGGAGTATTCAGGAGACCCAGTACTTC.

The chain has TRBV7-2 and TRBJ2-1; 7 bases fit TRBD2. Germline V gene lookup returns CDR1 SGHTA and CDR2 FQGNSA. After removal of 5 bases from V and 8 bases from J, the junction contained 3 bases not matched to a gene. The CDR3 loop spans 12 amino acids. CDR3 protein: CASSRTRDEQFF. The CDR3 DNA sequence: TGTGCCAGCAGCCGGACTAGGGATGAGCAGTTCTTC.

The V gene is TRBV4-2, the J gene TRBJ2-1; no clear D gene. The germline CDR1 and CDR2 sequences are LGHNA and YNFKEQ. The CDR3 is 13 amino acids. Deletions cut 4 bases from V and 8 bases from J, with 12 bases between. CDR3 coding DNA: TGTGCCAGCAGCCCAGAGGCTTGGGATGAGCAGTTCTTC. This codes for CASSPEAWDEQFF.

The chain links TRBV19 to TRBJ2-3; a weak D match, TRBD1 (5 bases). V was clipped by 6 bases and J by 4 bases, with 14 bases between them. Germline CDR1 LNHDA, CDR2 SQIVND (reference sequence). This CDR3 contains 14 residues. The CDR3, as DNA: TGTGCCAGTAGGGAATATTCCAGGGCAGATACGCAGTATTTT. Its translation is CASREYSRADTQYF.

The V gene is TRBV4-2, the J gene TRBJ1-2; 8 bases match TRBD1. Germline CDR1 LGHNA, CDR2 YNFKEQ. The CDR3 is 13 residues long. The V and J ends lost 5 bases and 7 bases, in that order; junction bases with no gene match: 6. CDR3 sequence (DNA): TGTGCCAGCAGCTTGGACAGGGATAGTGGCTACACCTTC. Translating it yields CASSLDRDSGYTF.

The gene calls are TRBV7-8 and TRBJ2-3; TRBD1 is a possible D gene (5 bases). The germline V gene encodes CDR1 SGHVS and CDR2 FQNEAQ. Trimming removed 2 bases from V and 3 bases from J, with 12 bases in between. CDR3 size: 15 residues. The CDR3 DNA reads as TGTGCCAGCAGCTTAAATGTTAGGGGAACAGATACGCAGTATTTT. Its protein product is CASSLNVRGTDTQYF.